This T cell receptor (beta chain) was found in a study of tumor-infiltrating lymphocytes in localized non-small cell lung cancer. The table came from immunoSEQ multiplex PCR; TCRdb's copy has only in-frame clones and leaves some out. The data show roughly 10,000 clones, with about three quarters seen just once and approximately 20% held by the top ten. The V gene's germline CDR1 is SNHLY and CDR2 FYNNEI. The CDR3 sequence is 13 residues long. V lost 4 bases to trimming and J lost 1 base, with 7 bases between them. This clone was recorded a few times. V usage is TRBV2 and J usage is TRBJ1-1, with unresolved D. The sequence was obtained from a human donor with non-small cell lung cancer. The sample was uninvolved lung tissue not adjacent to the tumor. CDR3 amino acids: CASSGSENTEAFF. CDR3 sequence (DNA): TGTGCCAGCAGTGGTTCAGAGAACACTGAAGCTTTCTTT.